These 10 T cell receptor beta chains were all obtained from the same sample, sequenced in a study of human T cells and chemical hapten exposure. Time point given: healthy volunteer bleed at 6 weeks. It was from unfractionated whole blood that total RNA was extracted. TCRdb passed the RACE reads through MiXCR, listing each CDR3 protein once. Found here are around 80,000 distinct CDR3 sequences, about 8.7% of them singletons; the top ten hold approximately 1.5%. The specimen sequenced was whole blood. These receptors were collected from a male donor in good health. Some clones in this sample may be carry-over from other donors' samples.

This rearrangement joins TRBV5-6 to TRBJ1-1; D is unclear. This CDR3 is built from 15 residues. V lost 4 bases and J 1 base, leaving 14 bases between the germline ends. Germline CDR1 SGHDT, CDR2 YYEEEE. The CDR3: CASSPPGRTNTEAFF. CDR3 sequence (DNA): TGTGCCAGCAGCCCCCCCGGGCGGACGAACACTGAAGCTTTCTTT.

This clonotype appeared a few times. The V and J genes are TRBV6-5 and TRBJ2-1; tentative D call: TRBD1 (5 bases). The V and J ends lost 2 bases and 4 bases respectively, with 27 bases between them. Germline CDR1 reads MNHEY; CDR2 reads SVGAGI. CDR3 size: 20 residues. CDR3 region: CASSYPASDRGGLSYNEQFF. CDR3 nucleotide sequence: TGTGCCAGCAGTTACCCGGCCAGTGACAGAGGTGGATTGTCTTACAATGAGCAGTTCTTC.

This clonotype was counted a few times. V usage is TRBV6-5 and J usage is TRBJ1-5; D is uncertain. Germline-derived CDR1 and CDR2 are MNHEY and SVGAGI. The CDR3 length is 14 residues. Trimming shortened V by 5 bases and J by 8 bases, and 16 bases separated the two germline ends. The CDR3 DNA follows: TGTGCCAGCAGTCAGAACGGCTTAGGGAAGCCCCAGCATTTT. It is translated as CASSQNGLGKPQHF.

In this sample, this clonotype turned up a few times. The V gene is TRBV12-3 or TRBV12-4, the J gene TRBJ1-1, with 8 bases matching TRBD1. V lost 3 bases to trimming and J lost 1 base; unmatched junction nucleotides: 4. This CDR3 contains 15 residues. This chain's CDR3 is CASSFPGTGNTEAFF. CDR3 bases: TGTGCCAGCAGTTTTCCCGGGACAGGGAACACTGAAGCTTTCTTT.

This clonotype was observed a few times. The rearrangement uses TRBV12-3 or TRBV12-4 and TRBJ1-6; D might be TRBD1 (5 bases). The germline V and J ends were trimmed by 2 bases and 10 bases, with 15 bases remaining between them. The CDR3 has 15 residues. CDR3 nucleotide sequence: TGTGCCAGCAGTTTAAGCGGGGGAACCCGATCACCCCTCCACTTT. It specifies CASSLSGGTRSPLHF.

This chain connects TRBV12-3 or TRBV12-4 to TRBJ2-1; D unresolved. This CDR3 has 12 amino acids. V was trimmed by 8 bases and J by 7 bases, leaving 12 bases between them. Here the CDR3 reads CASVAPPNEQFF. DNA of the CDR3: TGTGCCAGCGTAGCCCCCCCGAATGAGCAGTTCTTC.

This clonotype was seen a handful of times. The CDR3 protein is CASSLGTETNYGYTF. CDR3 DNA sequence: TGCGCCAGCAGCTTAGGGACAGAAACTAACTATGGCTACACCTTC. The chain joins TRBV5-1 to TRBJ1-2; 7 positions agree with TRBD1. CDR3 length equals 15 residues. The junction had 4 bases not matched to a gene; V was cut back by 2 bases and J by 0 bases. In germline, CDR1 is SGHRS, CDR2 YFSETQ.

This clonotype was seen ten or more times. The V call is TRBV13, the J call TRBJ1-1; TRBD1 matches 9 bases. Germline CDR1 PRHDT, CDR2 FYEKMQ (reference sequence). This CDR3 is built from 14 residues. V lost 5 bases, J lost 5 bases, and 6 bases stayed unmatched. The CDR3: CASSTTGGWTEAFF. The CDR3 DNA is TGTGCCAGCAGCACGACAGGGGGGTGGACTGAAGCTTTCTTT.

This clonotype appeared many times. The J gene is TRBJ2-4, the V gene TRBV2; unclear D gene. V was cut by 2 bases and J by 4 bases, with 12 bases left in between. This CDR3 region has 15 residues. Germline V CDR1 and CDR2: SNHLY, FYNNEI. This chain's CDR3 is CASSEITRKKNIQYF. CDR3 bases: TGTGCCAGCAGTGAAATTACCAGAAAGAAAAACATTCAGTACTTC.

In regard to this clonotype: A much larger clone differs by one base, so this may be a read error. The V and J genes are TRBV11-1 and TRBJ2-1; D gene ambiguous. The length of the CDR3 is 11 residues. Germline values: CDR1 SGHAT, CDR2 FQDESV (reference sequence). The DNA of the CDR3 is TGTGCCAGCAACTTAGGGCAGGAGCAGTTCTTC. It encodes CASNLGQEQFF.